This T cell receptor beta chain was found in a study of blood T cell repertoires in COVID-19. Study at large: Acute and convalescent COVID-19 samples came from the United States, Italy and Spain. PBMCs, B-cell-depleted T cells, or T cells were the source of the cDNA or gDNA that made up the material.

In the study's own analysis: Reference gene primer amplification gave estimated nucleated cell counts. Clones were read by immunoSEQ multiplex PCR, and TCRdb kept only the in-frame ones, dropping some. That table is the source of V, J and clone size, and D and trimming were worked out from the DNA. Of about 140,000 clones in the sample, over 75% were seen once. The V segment lost 2 bases and the J segment 7 bases; nucleotides outside the gene matches: 10. Germline V lookup: CDR1 LNHDA, CDR2 SQIVND (reference sequence). The CDR3 length is 15 residues. Material for sequencing was peripheral blood. The clonotype comes from a woman aged 45-60 years with acute or convalescent COVID-19. This chain links TRBV19 with TRBJ1-2, with 7 bases that match TRBD1. The CDR3 region is CASSISPDREVGYTF. CDR3 in DNA: TGTGCCAGTAGTATATCGCCCGACAGGGAGGTTGGCTACACCTTC.